A single T cell receptor beta chain is shown here with its context. Its antigen is not identified. Libraries were prepared by immunoSEQ multiplex PCR; TCRdb keeps only in-frame clonotypes and omits some of them. The data contain about 2.4 million clones, approximately 94% of them singletons. This specimen belongs to a study of shared clonotypes between healthy human individuals. Study outcomes and limitations: Represented diversity (both genetic and exposure-history) was limited by the small number of donors.

The CDR3 runs to 15 residues. V lost 2 bases to trimming and J lost 7 bases, with 12 bases between them. Germline values: CDR1 MNHNY, CDR2 SVGAGI (reference sequence). The TCR was taken from a man aged 18 to 29 in good health. The chain is built from TRBV6-6 and TRBJ1-6, with D possibly being TRBD1 (5 bases). The sequencing input was naive CD4+ T cells sorted from blood. Indicated subset: CD45RA+ positively selected. The CDR3 bases are TGTGCCAGCAGTTACACGCGGACACTCAATTCACCCCTCCACTTT. Protein product: CASSYTRTLNSPLHF.